This TCR beta chain originates from a study of identical twins (dated by TCRdb to 2016 to 2018). A note on the overall study: To test whether fetal clonotypes persist, the study used deep sequencing on TCR alpha and beta repertoires from monozygotic twins, unrelated adults of various ages, and cord blood. Replicate twin experiments were performed at different times using different library preparation protocols to rule out contamination. General study outcomes and caveats: Because the same donors could not be followed over many years, the conclusions relied on cross-sectional statistical analysis. Recombination models systematically underestimated out-of-frame TCR alpha sharing in monozygotic twins but agreed with sharing between unrelated individuals. Invariant T cells such as MAIT and iNKT could partly confound zero-insertion analyses, though diverse VJ usage argued against this for most clonotypes. Compared with coincidental sharing between unrelated individuals, out-of-frame TCR alpha sequences shared between twins had an excess of sequences with low generation probability. The excess sharing between twins in beta out-of-frame sequences was weaker because fewer shared sequences reduced the signal-to-noise ratio. Fewer insertions were carried by abundant cord blood beta clonotypes, a similar but weaker trend appeared in young adult naive repertoires, and no such trend appeared in memory repertoires.

All donors were healthy Caucasians. Three unrelated non-twin adults were additionally sequenced: a male aged 18 to 29, a male aged 50 to 60 and a female aged 50 to 60. Using Miltenyi CD45RO+ enrichment and human naive T-cell isolation kits, memory (CD45RO+) and naive T cells were isolated from PBMC. As to this clonotype: There is no known antigen for this receptor. Base qualities were left out, and no much larger clone turns up one base away.

Library preparation was by 5' RACE. The reads were generated on an Illumina HiSeq 2000. Template switching added a universal primer binding site, and the final cDNA carried a unique molecular identifier that allowed TCR cDNA molecules to be counted accurately. Specific primers in the conserved constant-segment region were used to synthesize first-strand cDNA for the TCR alpha and beta chains. To control for contamination, every cDNA library carried two barcodes: a SMART-Mk sample barcode plus Illumina barcodes. TruSeq adapter sequences, together with Illumina sample barcodes, were added in two successive PCR steps. TCR alpha and beta cDNA libraries were sequenced on the Illumina HiSeq platform with custom primers. In the source study's methods: Unique molecular identifiers were extracted from raw reads with MiGEC, and CDR3 positions were determined with MiXCR. Recombination models were inferred per individual with the repgenHMM and IGoR tools using an EM algorithm. Shared clonotypes were analyzed with the tcR package in R, and sharing was normalized by the product of cloneset sizes. Out-of-frame nonproductive sequences were analyzed to study raw recombination free of thymic and clonal selection effects. The public reads were reprocessed in TCRdb via fastp at Q25 and MiXCR, keeping in-frame beta chains. Rows merge per CDR3 protein into single entries with the most common DNA and genes. The V and J calls, along with clone size, are taken from TCRdb and not from the paper's own processing. The sample table records roughly 350,000 distinct CDR3 sequences; 9% to 10% of these occur just once. The ten largest clones capture around 8.6% of the sample.

Counted from cysteine to phenylalanine, this CDR3 has 14 amino acids. Left in the record is the CDR3 DNA by itself, 42 bases read in frame from the first base. Trimming at the junction amounts to 5 bases on V and 5 bases on J, and the germline ends lie 15 bases apart. As encoded in the germline V gene, CDR1 is MGHRA while CDR2 is YSYEKL. Material for sequencing was naive T cells sorted from blood. Explained via the paper, the cell subset or site label denotes: cells isolated with a human naive T-cell isolation kit. This receptor was obtained from a woman in her 50s in good health. Here the chain combines TRBV4-1 and TRBJ2-5; the D gene lacks a confident call. CDR3 reads: CASSFVGLGETQYF. DNA sequence: TGCGCCAGCAGCTTCGTAGGATTGGGGGAGACCCAGTACTTC.